A selection of T cell receptor beta chains follows, all from one sample in a study of blood T cell repertoires in COVID-19. Sequencing was performed with immunoSEQ multiplex PCR; in TCRdb, only in-frame clones are kept and a portion is missing. The data hold just over 650,000 clones, with approximately 90% observed a single time. The sequencing sample was made of peripheral blood. Receptors originate from a woman younger than 35 with acute or convalescent COVID-19. Each CDR3 is given with its conserved first and last residue. The D gene is left open where the match is weak. Size tells how often a clone was seen (once, few, many) or the class of an expanded clone, and some rows leave it out.

length	V	J	D	size	DNA	CDR3
13	TRBV12-3/TRBV12-4	TRBJ1-1	NA	once	TGTGCCAGCAGTTTACGGAGGGCAACTGAAGCTTTCTTT	CASSLRRATEAFF
16	TRBV6-1	TRBJ1-5	TRBD1	NA	TGTGCCAGCAGTGACCCCGGGACAGGTTCCAATCAGCCCCAGCATTTT	CASSDPGTGSNQPQHF
12	TRBV3-1/TRBV3-2	TRBJ1-1	NA	once	TGTGCCAGCAGCCGAAGAGACACTGAAGCTTTCTTT	CASSRRDTEAFF
11	TRBV2	TRBJ2-7	NA	NA	TGTGCCAGCAGTGAGACTTTCGACGCCCACTTC	CASSETFDAHF
13	TRBV12-3/TRBV12-4	TRBJ1-1	NA	NA	TGTGCCAGCCGGGAGGGAAAGAGCACTGAAGCTTTCTTT	CASREGKSTEAFF
16	TRBV29-1	TRBJ2-7	TRBD1	NA	TGCAGCGTTGAAGGAGGGCCGGGACAGGGGGTCTACGAGCAGTACTTC	CSVEGGPGQGVYEQYF
13	TRBV11-2	TRBJ2-5	NA	NA	TGTGCCAGCAACCCCGGGGCGGGGGAGACCCAGTACTTC	CASNPGAGETQYF
13	TRBV29-1	TRBJ2-1	TRBD2	few	TGCAGCGTTGAACCGGGACTAGGCAATGAGCAGTTCTTC	CSVEPGLGNEQFF
15	TRBV6-5	TRBJ1-6	TRBD1	once	TGTGCCAGCAGTCTTACAGGGGACAATAATTCACCCCTCCACTTT	CASSLTGDNNSPLHF
13	TRBV4-3	TRBJ2-1	NA	NA	TGCGCCAGCAGCCCTACGCCGGGGGATGAGCAGTTCTTC	CASSPTPGDEQFF
19	TRBV5-1	TRBJ2-1	TRBD2	NA	TGCGCCAGCAGCTTGGAAGCTAGCGGGGGGTCCTTCTGGTACAATGAGCAGTTCTTC	CASSLEASGGSFWYNEQFF
15	TRBV24-1	TRBJ2-3	TRBD1	NA	TGTGCCACCAGTGATTTTGGACAGGGCAGAAATACGCAGTATTTT	CATSDFGQGRNTQYF
16	TRBV24-1	TRBJ1-2	TRBD1	NA	TGTGCCACCAGTGATCGCTCCAGACAGGGGGCTGGAGGCTACACCTTC	CATSDRSRQGAGGYTF
17	TRBV18	TRBJ1-5	TRBD1	NA	TGTGCCAGCTCACCTCGTAGACAGGGAGAGGAGAATCAGCCCCAGCATTTT	CASSPRRQGEENQPQHF
15	TRBV27	TRBJ1-5	NA	NA	TGTGCCAGCAGTTTAACGTGGGCGAGGGATCAGCCCCAGCATTTT	CASSLTWARDQPQHF
17	TRBV19	TRBJ1-6	TRBD1	NA	TGTGCCAGTAGCCCCCGGGACAGAGGGTTGAGTAATTCACCCCTCCACTTT	CASSPRDRGLSNSPLHF
15	TRBV4-3	TRBJ1-1	NA	NA	TGCGCCAGCAGCCAATCCGGGCGGGTAGACACTGAAGCTTTCTTT	CASSQSGRVDTEAFF
16	TRBV5-1	TRBJ2-3	TRBD2	once	TGCGCCAGCAGCGCTCCTAGCGGGGGGGCATCAGATACGCAGTATTTT	CASSAPSGGASDTQYF
15	TRBV21-1	TRBJ2-1	NA	NA	TGTGCCAGCAGTCCCTTGCGGGGGGCATACAATGAGCAGTTCTTC	CASSPLRGAYNEQFF
14	TRBV18	TRBJ1-5	NA	NA	TGTGCCAGCTCAACTCAGGGTTCAGTTCAGCCCCAGCATTTT	CASSTQGSVQPQHF
16	TRBV6-6	TRBJ2-3	TRBD2	NA	TGTGCCAGCAGTTACCCGAGCGGGGGAGGCACAGATACGCAGTATTTT	CASSYPSGGGTDTQYF
15	TRBV5-4	TRBJ1-2	TRBD1	few	TGTGCCAGCAGCTCCCAGACAGGGGTTAACTATGGCTACACCTTC	CASSSQTGVNYGYTF
17	TRBV18	TRBJ1-5	NA	NA	TGTGCCAGCTCACCTGAGTCCGCAGGGGTAGGATTACAGCCCCAGCATTTT	CASSPESAGVGLQPQHF
15	TRBV9	TRBJ2-3	NA	NA	TGTGCCAGCAGCGTAGCCAGTTCTAGCACAGATACGCAGTATTTT	CASSVASSSTDTQYF